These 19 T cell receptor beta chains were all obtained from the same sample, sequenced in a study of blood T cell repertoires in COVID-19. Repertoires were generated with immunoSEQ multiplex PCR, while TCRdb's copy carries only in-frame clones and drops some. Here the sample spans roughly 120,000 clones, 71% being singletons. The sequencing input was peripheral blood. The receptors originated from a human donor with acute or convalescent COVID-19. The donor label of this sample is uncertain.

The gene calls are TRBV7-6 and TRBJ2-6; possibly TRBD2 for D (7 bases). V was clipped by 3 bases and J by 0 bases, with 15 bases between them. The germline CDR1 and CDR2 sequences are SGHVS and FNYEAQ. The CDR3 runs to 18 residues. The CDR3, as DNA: TGTGCCAGCAGCTTGCCCGCGGGGGCCGACTCTGGGGCCAACGTCCTGACTTTC. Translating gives CASSLPAGADSGANVLTF.

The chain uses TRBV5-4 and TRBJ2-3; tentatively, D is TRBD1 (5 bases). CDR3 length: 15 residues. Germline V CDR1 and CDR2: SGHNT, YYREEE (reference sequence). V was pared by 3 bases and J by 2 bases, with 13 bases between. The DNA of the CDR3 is TGTGCCAGCAGCTCGACAGCGCTAGTCACAGATACGCAGTATTTT. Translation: CASSSTALVTDTQYF.

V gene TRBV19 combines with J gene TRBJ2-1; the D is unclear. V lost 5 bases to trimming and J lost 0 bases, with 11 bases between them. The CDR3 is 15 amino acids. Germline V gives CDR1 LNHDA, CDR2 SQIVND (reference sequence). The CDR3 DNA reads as TGTGCCAGTAGTCTCGAGCCGAGCTCCTACAATGAGCAGTTCTTC. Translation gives CASSLEPSSYNEQFF. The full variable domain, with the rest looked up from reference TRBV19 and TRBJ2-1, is DGGITQSPKYLFRKEGQNVTLSCEQNLNHDAMYWYRQDPGQGLRLIYYSQIVNDFQKGDIAEGYSVSREKKESFPLTVTSAQKNPTAFYLCASSLEPSSYNEQFFGPGTRLTVL.

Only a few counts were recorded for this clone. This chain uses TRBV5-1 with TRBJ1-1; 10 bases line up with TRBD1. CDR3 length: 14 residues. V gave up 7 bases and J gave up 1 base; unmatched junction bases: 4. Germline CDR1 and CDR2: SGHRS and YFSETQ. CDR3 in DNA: TGCGCCAGCCGACAGGGGGCATGGAACACTGAAGCTTTCTTT. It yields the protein CASRQGAWNTEAFF.

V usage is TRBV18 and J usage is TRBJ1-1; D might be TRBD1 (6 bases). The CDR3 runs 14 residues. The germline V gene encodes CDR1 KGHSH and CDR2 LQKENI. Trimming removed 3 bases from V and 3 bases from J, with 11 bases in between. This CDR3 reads CASSPRTGYTEAFF. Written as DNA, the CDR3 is TGTGCCAGCTCACCGAGAACAGGGTACACTGAAGCTTTCTTT.

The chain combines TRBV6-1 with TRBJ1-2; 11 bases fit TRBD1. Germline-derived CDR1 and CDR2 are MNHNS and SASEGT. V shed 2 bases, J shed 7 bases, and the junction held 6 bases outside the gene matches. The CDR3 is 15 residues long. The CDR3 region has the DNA TGTGCCAGCAGTGAAAGGACAGGGGGCAAGGCTGGCTACACCTTC. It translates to CASSERTGGKAGYTF.

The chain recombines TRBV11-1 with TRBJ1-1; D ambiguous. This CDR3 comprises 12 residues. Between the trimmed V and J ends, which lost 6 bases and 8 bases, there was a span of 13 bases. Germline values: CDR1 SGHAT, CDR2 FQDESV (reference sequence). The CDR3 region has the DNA TGTGCCAGCAGAAAAGTTACAGAGGAAGCTTTCTTT. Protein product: CASRKVTEEAFF.

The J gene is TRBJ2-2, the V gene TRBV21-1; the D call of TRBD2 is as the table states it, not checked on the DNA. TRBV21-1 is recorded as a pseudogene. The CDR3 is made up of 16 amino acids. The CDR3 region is CASKKNGTARTGELFF. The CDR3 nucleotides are TGTGCCAGCAAGAAAAACGGGACTGCGAGAACCGGGGAGCTGTTTTTT.

The CDR3 DNA reads as TGTGCCAGCAGTGTTGGGACGGGGGACTACAATGAGCAGTTCTTC. Its protein is CASSVGTGDYNEQFF. The chain combines TRBV6-4 with TRBJ2-1; TRBD2 might be the D (6 bases). This CDR3 is built from 15 residues. CDR1 is MRHNA, CDR2 SNTAGT, per germline. V lost 4 bases, J lost 3 bases, and 13 bases lay in between.

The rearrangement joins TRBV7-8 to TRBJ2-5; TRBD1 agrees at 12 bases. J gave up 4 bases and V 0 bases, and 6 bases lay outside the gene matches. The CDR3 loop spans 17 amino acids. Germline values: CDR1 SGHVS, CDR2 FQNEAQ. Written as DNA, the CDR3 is TGTGCCAGCAGCTTAGCCGGGGGGACAGGGGGCAGAGAGACCCAGTACTTC. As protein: CASSLAGGTGGRETQYF.

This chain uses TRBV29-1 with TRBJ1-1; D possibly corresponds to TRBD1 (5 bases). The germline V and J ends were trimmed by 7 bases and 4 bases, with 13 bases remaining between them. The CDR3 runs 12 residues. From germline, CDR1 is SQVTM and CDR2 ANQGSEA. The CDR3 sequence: CSAEWGGTEAFF. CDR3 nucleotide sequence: TGCAGCGCCGAGTGGGGGGGCACTGAAGCTTTCTTT.

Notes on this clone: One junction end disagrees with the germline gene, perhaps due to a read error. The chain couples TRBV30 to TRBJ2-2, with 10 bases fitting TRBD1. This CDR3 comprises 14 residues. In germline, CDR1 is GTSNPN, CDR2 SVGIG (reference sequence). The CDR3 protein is CARRDRGRTGELFF. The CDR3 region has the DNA TGTGCCCGGAGGGACAGGGGACGGACCGGGGAGCTGTTTTTT.

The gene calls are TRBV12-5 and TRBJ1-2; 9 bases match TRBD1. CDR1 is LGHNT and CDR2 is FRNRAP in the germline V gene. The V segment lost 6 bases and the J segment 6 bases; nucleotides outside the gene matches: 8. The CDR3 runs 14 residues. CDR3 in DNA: TGTGCTAGTGGCCTCGACAGGGGGAAGGATGGCTACACCTTC. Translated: CASGLDRGKDGYTF. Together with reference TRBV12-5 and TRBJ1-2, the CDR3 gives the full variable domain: DARVTQTPRHKVTEMGQEVTMRCQPILGHNTVFWYRQTMMQGLELLAYFRNRAPLDDSGMPKDRFSAEMPDATLATLKIQPSEPRDSAVYFCASGLDRGKDGYTFGSGTRLTVV.

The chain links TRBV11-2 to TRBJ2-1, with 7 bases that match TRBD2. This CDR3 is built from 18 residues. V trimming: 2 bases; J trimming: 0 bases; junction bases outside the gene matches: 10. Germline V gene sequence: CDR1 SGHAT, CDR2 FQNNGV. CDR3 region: CASSLFDGGISSYNEQFF. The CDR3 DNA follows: TGTGCCAGCAGCTTATTCGACGGGGGGATTAGCTCCTACAATGAGCAGTTCTTC.

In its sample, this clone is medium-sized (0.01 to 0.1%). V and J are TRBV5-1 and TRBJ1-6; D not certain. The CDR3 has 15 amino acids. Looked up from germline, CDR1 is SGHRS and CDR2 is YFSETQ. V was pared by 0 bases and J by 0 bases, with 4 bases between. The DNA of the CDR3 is TGCGCCAGCAGCTTGGACAGCTCCTATAATTCACCCCTCCACTTT. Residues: CASSLDSSYNSPLHF.

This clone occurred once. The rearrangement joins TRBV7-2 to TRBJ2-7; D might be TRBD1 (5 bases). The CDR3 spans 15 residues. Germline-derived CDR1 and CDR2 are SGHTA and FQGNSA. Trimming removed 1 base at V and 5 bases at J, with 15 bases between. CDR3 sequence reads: CASSLDYRKAHEQYF. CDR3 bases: TGTGCCAGCAGCTTAGATTACAGGAAGGCCCACGAGCAGTACTTC.

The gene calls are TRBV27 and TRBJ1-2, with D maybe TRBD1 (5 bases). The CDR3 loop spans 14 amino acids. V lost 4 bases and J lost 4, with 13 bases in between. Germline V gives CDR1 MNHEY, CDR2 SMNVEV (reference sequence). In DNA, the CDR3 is TGTGCCAGCAGTTCCCTGGGGGGTGGCTATGGCTACACCTTC. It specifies CASSSLGGGYGYTF.

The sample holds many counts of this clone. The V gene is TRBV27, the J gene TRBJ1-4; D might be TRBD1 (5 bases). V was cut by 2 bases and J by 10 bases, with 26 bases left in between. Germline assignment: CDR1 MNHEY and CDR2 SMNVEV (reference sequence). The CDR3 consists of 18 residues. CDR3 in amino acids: CASSLRGSPHLGALKLFF. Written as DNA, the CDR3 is TGTGCCAGCAGTTTAAGGGGCTCCCCCCACCTAGGGGCTCTAAAACTGTTTTTT.

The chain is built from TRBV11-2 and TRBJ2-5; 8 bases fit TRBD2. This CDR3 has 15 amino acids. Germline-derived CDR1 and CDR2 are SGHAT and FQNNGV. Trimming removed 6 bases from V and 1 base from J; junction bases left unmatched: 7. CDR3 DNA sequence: TGTGCCAGCAGTTCCTTTCGGGGGGGCCAAGAGACCCAGTACTTC. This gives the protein CASSSFRGGQETQYF. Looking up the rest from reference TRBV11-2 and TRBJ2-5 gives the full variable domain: EAGVAQSPRYKIIEKRQSVAFWCNPISGHATLYWYQQILGQGPKLLIQFQNNGVVDDSQLPKDRFSAERLKGVDSTLKIQPAKLEDSAVYLCASSSFRGGQETQYFGPGTRLLVL.